In its sample, the clone carrying this T cell receptor beta chain was seen a few times. This entry is derived from a study of blood T cell repertoires in COVID-19. About the research overall: The cDNA or gDNA used as material had been derived from T cells, B-cell-depleted T cells, or PBMCs.

Germline CDR1 reads LNHDA; CDR2 reads SQIVND (reference sequence). The ends were cut back, 3 bases at V and 4 bases at J, with 13 bases in the middle. The CDR3 contains 14 residues. Authors' methods: Counts of nucleated cells, estimated from reference gene primer amplification, were obtained. Some clones are missing from TCRdb's copy, which holds only in-frame ones; the method was immunoSEQ multiplex PCR. That table gives V, J and clone size, and the DNA gave D and trimming. The table lists about 310,000 clones, about nine tenths of them singletons. The receptor comes from a man aged 45-60 years with active or convalescent COVID-19. The genes are TRBV19 and TRBJ2-7, with D perhaps TRBD1 (5 bases). The sample was peripheral blood. CDR3 DNA sequence: TGTGCCAGTAGTATTCAGGGTGAAATGTACGAGCAGTACTTC. Translated, it gives CASSIQGEMYEQYF. The variable domain in full, completed from reference TRBV19 and TRBJ2-7, reads DGGITQSPKYLFRKEGQNVTLSCEQNLNHDAMYWYRQDPGQGLRLIYYSQIVNDFQKGDIAEGYSVSREKKESFPLTVTSAQKNPTAFYLCASSIQGEMYEQYFGPGTRLTVT.